This TCR beta chain was identified in a study of cytomegalovirus exposure and HLA in healthy donors. 60 Vbeta and 13 Jbeta primers were used in PCR. Clones were sequenced by immunoSEQ multiplex PCR, and TCRdb holds only the in-frame ones, with some missing. This repertoire shows 150,000 to 200,000 clones, more than 70% found once; its top ten account for about 11%. With V trimmed by 5 bases and J by 1 base, 2 bases remained unmatched. The CDR3 is 14 residues long. Germline CDR1 reads SGHVS; CDR2 reads FNYEAQ. The chain has TRBV7-6 and TRBJ2-3; TRBD2 matches 8 bases. The receptor's source is a man aged 18 to 35 in good health and CMV-seropositive. The sequenced material came from PBMCs. CDR3 residues: CASSHGRGTDTQYF. As DNA, the CDR3 is TGTGCCAGCAGCCACGGGAGGGGCACAGATACGCAGTATTTT.